Listed here are 22 T cell receptor beta chains from one sample, sequenced in a study of long-term antiretroviral therapy in people with HIV. The run of the v3.0 immunoSEQ assay was at survey level. TCRdb's copy holds only in-frame clones and misses some; the assay was immunoSEQ multiplex PCR. This table has 30,000 to 40,000 clones, about 83% appearing once. This material consisted of unsorted PBMCs, taken 0.4 years before starting antiretroviral therapy. These receptors originate from a man younger than 35 with HIV.

The V and J genes are TRBV10-1 and TRBJ2-1; D might be TRBD2 (6 bases). Germline V gene sequence: CDR1 WNHNN, CDR2 SYGVQD (reference sequence). The CDR3 runs to 16 residues. The V gene lost 6 bases and the J gene lost 0 bases, with 15 bases spanning the gap. CDR3 region: CASSPGGMSSYNEQFF. Written as DNA, the CDR3 is TGCGCCAGCAGCCCCGGCGGGATGAGCTCCTACAATGAGCAGTTCTTC.

The rearrangement links TRBV7-6 to TRBJ1-1; 7 positions match TRBD1. The CDR3 length is 14 residues. Trimming at V came to 1 base and at J to 1 base, leaving 0 bases not matched to a gene. Germline-derived CDR1 and CDR2 are SGHVS and FNYEAQ. CDR3 loop: CASSLGDRNTEAFF. As DNA, the CDR3 is TGTGCCAGCAGCTTAGGGGACAGGAACACTGAAGCTTTCTTT. The variable domain in full, completed from reference TRBV7-6 and TRBJ1-1, reads GAGVSQSPRYKVTKRGQDVALRCDPISGHVSLYWYRQALGQGPEFLTYFNYEAQQDKSGLPNDRFSAERPEGSISTLTIQRTEQRDSAMYRCASSLGDRNTEAFFGQGTRLTVV.

V and J are TRBV25-1 and TRBJ1-6; no definite D call. V lost 11 bases and J 9 bases, leaving 20 bases between the germline ends. Germline V gene data show CDR1 as MGHDK and CDR2 as SYGVNS. This CDR3 is built from 14 residues. The CDR3, as DNA: TGTGCCTCAACCGGACGGGGTTCGTTTTCACCCCTCCACTTT. Its translation is CASTGRGSFSPLHF. Using reference TRBV25-1 and TRBJ1-6 for the parts outside the CDR3, the full variable domain is EADIYQTPRYLVIGTGKKITLECSQTMGHDKMYWYQQDPGMELHLIHYSYGVNSTEKGDLSSESTVSRIRTEHFPLTLESARPSHTSQYLCASTGRGSFSPLHFGNGTRLTVT.

The rearrangement uses TRBV27 and TRBJ2-7, with D maybe TRBD1 (5 bases). The CDR3 has 13 residues. Trimming removed 2 bases at V and 3 bases at J, with 8 bases between. The V gene's germline CDR1 is MNHEY and CDR2 SMNVEV (reference sequence). Here the CDR3 reads CASSLTGFYEQYF. The CDR3 DNA follows: TGTGCCAGCAGTTTAACAGGATTCTACGAGCAGTACTTC.

A note on this clone: This CDR3 fails to terminate in the conserved phenylalanine or tryptophan, so it likely reflects a read error. The chain is built from TRBV13 and TRBJ1-1; D not certain. The CDR3 has 14 residues. The germline gives CDR1 PRHDT, CDR2 FYEKMQ (reference sequence). Between the trimmed V and J ends, which lost 4 bases and 3 bases, there was a span of 12 bases. The DNA of the CDR3 is TGTGCCAGCAGCTCGTCAGAGGAGGACACTGAAGCTTTCCTT. It translates to CASSSSEEDTEAFL.

This rearrangement joins TRBV6-5 to TRBJ2-7; 12 bases line up with TRBD1. This CDR3 has 14 residues. The V gene end was trimmed by 6 bases and the J gene end by 6 bases; junction bases not matched to a gene: 6. Germline V gives CDR1 MNHEY, CDR2 SVGAGI. CDR3 in DNA: TGTGCCAGCAGCTTCGGGACAGGGGGCGCCGAGCAGTACTTC. Its protein product is CASSFGTGGAEQYF.

V gene TRBV21-1 combines with J gene TRBJ2-1; TRBD2, the table's D call, was not compared with the DNA. TRBV21-1 is reported as a pseudogene. The CDR3 runs to 16 residues. This CDR3 reads CASRGLAGGAYNEQFF. CDR3 bases: TGTGCCAGCAGGGGACTAGCGGGGGGTGCCTACAATGAGCAGTTCTTC.

The chain combines TRBV30 with TRBJ2-7; D remains ambiguous. Trimming shortened V by 2 bases and J by 4 bases, and 12 bases separated the two germline ends. Looked up from germline, CDR1 is GTSNPN and CDR2 is SVGIG (reference sequence). CDR3 length equals 13 residues. The CDR3 spells CAWSLRGLYEQYF. The CDR3 DNA reads TGTGCCTGGAGTTTGAGAGGCCTGTACGAGCAGTACTTC. Full variable domain (outside the CDR3, taken from reference TRBV30 and TRBJ2-7): SQTIHQWPATLVQPVGSPLSLECTVEGTSNPNLYWYRQAAGRGLQLLFYSVGIGQISSEVPQNLSASRPQDRQFILSSKKLLLSDSGFYLCAWSLRGLYEQYFGPGTRLTVT.

This rearrangement joins TRBV27 to TRBJ1-4; the match to TRBD1 covers 11 bases. In germline, CDR1 is MNHEY, CDR2 SMNVEV (reference sequence). Trimming removed 3 bases from V and 8 bases from J; junction bases left unmatched: 5. The CDR3 has 15 amino acids. CDR3 sequence: CASSLGGQGVEKLFF. CDR3 coding DNA: TGTGCCAGCAGTTTGGGGGGACAGGGGGTAGAAAAACTGTTTTTT.

This clone was counted a single time. The chain uses TRBV4-1 and TRBJ2-7; no definite D call. Per germline, CDR1 MGHRA and CDR2 YSYEKL. The V and J ends lost 1 base and 5 bases respectively, with 15 bases between them. This CDR3 region has 15 residues. The CDR3 loop is CASSQGVLGAHEQYF. Here the CDR3 DNA reads TGCGCCAGCAGCCAAGGAGTCCTAGGCGCCCACGAGCAGTACTTC.

The V call is TRBV19, the J call TRBJ1-1; D may be TRBD1 (6 bases). The germline CDR1 and CDR2 sequences are LNHDA and SQIVND (reference sequence). The CDR3 spans 14 residues. The germline V and J ends were trimmed by 6 bases and 0 bases, with 11 bases remaining between them. The CDR3 reads CASRKRTVNTEAFF. The CDR3 bases are TGTGCCAGTAGGAAAAGGACAGTGAACACTGAAGCTTTCTTT.

The rearrangement links TRBV6-6 to TRBJ2-5, with a possible D match to TRBD1 (6 bases). The CDR3 length is 15 residues. The germline V gene has CDR1 MNHNY and CDR2 SVGAGI (reference sequence). Trimming shortened V by 2 bases and J by 4 bases, and 14 bases separated the two germline ends. The CDR3 reads CASSYDTTGTETQYF. In DNA form, the CDR3 reads TGTGCCAGCAGTTACGACACTACAGGGACAGAGACCCAGTACTTC.

The chain recombines TRBV28 with TRBJ1-4, with a possible D match to TRBD1 (5 bases). V dropped 7 bases and J dropped 8 bases, with 23 bases sitting between them. Germline loops: CDR1 MDHEN, CDR2 SYDVKM. This CDR3 comprises 16 residues. CDR3 sequence reads: CASTPLGTPQREKLFF. Written as DNA, the CDR3 is TGTGCCAGCACCCCCCTCGGGACCCCACAGCGGGAAAAACTGTTTTTT.

The chain couples TRBV6-1 to TRBJ1-1; 7 bases are shared with TRBD1. This CDR3 spans 12 amino acids. V lost 6 bases, J lost 7 bases, and 5 bases stayed unmatched. CDR1 is MNHNS, CDR2 SASEGT, per germline. CDR3 sequence (DNA): TGTGCCAGCAGCGGACAGGAAATTGAAGCTTTCTTT. The encoded protein is CASSGQEIEAFF.

In DNA, the CDR3 is TGTGCCAGCAGCGTAGGGGGGACAGGGATCCACGAGCAGTACTTC. As protein: CASSVGGTGIHEQYF. V and J are TRBV9 and TRBJ2-7, with 9 bases identical to TRBD1. The germline V gene encodes CDR1 SGDLS and CDR2 YYNGEE. V gave up 0 bases and J gave up 5 bases; unmatched junction bases: 6. The CDR3 consists of 15 residues.

This clone occurred a few times. This sequence joins TRBV25-1 and TRBJ1-2; perhaps TRBD1 as D (6 bases). This CDR3 has 13 residues. Germline CDR1 and CDR2: MGHDK and SYGVNS. Trimming removed 4 bases from V and 7 bases from J, with 13 bases in between. The CDR3 DNA is TGTGCCAGCAGTGGTGGGACAACCACTGGCTACACCTTC. Amino acids: CASSGGTTTGYTF.

In DNA, the CDR3 is TGTGCCAGCAGTTTAAGGGCAGGGGGTGCCTACGAGCAGTACTTC. It yields the protein CASSLRAGGAYEQYF. J is TRBJ2-7 and V is TRBV27, with 7 nucleotides matching TRBD1. CDR1 and CDR2 (germline): MNHEY, SMNVEV (reference sequence). V gave up 2 bases and J gave up 2 bases; unmatched junction bases: 6. The CDR3 loop spans 15 amino acids.

The chain links TRBV10-3 to TRBJ1-4, with D tentatively TRBD1 (6 bases). CDR3 length: 16 amino acids. The V gene lost 3 bases and the J gene lost 1 base, with 12 bases spanning the gap. Germline CDR1 ENHRY, CDR2 SYGVKD. The CDR3 spells CAISDPGAGTNEKLFF. CDR3 DNA sequence: TGTGCCATCAGTGACCCAGGGGCGGGAACTAATGAAAAACTGTTTTTT.

V and J are TRBV2 and TRBJ1-1; the D gene is possibly TRBD1 (6 bases). CDR3 size: 13 residues. Germline CDR1 is SNHLY and CDR2 is FYNNEI. Deletions cut 9 bases from V and 3 bases from J, with 14 bases between. The CDR3 reads CASRGGGHTEAFF. For the CDR3, the DNA is TGTGCCAGTAGGGGGGGCGGGCACACTGAAGCTTTCTTT.

This sequence joins TRBV7-6 and TRBJ1-5; TRBD1 aligns across 7 bases. Germline assignment: CDR1 SGHVS and CDR2 FNYEAQ. V was clipped by 5 bases and J by 7 bases; unmatched bases: 11. The CDR3 sequence is 15 residues long. CDR3 DNA sequence: TGTGCCAGCAGCACCGAAACAGGGGCAAGCCAGCCCCAGCATTTT. Translation: CASSTETGASQPQHF.

V usage is TRBV5-6 and J usage is TRBJ2-1, with 7 bases that match TRBD2. With V trimmed by 0 bases and J by 6 bases, 6 bases remained unmatched. The CDR3 length is 15 residues. CDR1 is SGHDT, CDR2 YYEEEE, per germline. CDR3 amino acids: CASSLGLAAINEQFF. The CDR3 DNA is TGTGCCAGCAGCTTGGGTCTAGCGGCCATCAATGAGCAGTTCTTC.

This chain links TRBV5-3 with TRBJ2-1; a possible D gene is TRBD1 (5 bases). TRBV5-3 is flagged as an ORF with uncertain function. This CDR3 region has 16 residues. V lost 0 bases to trimming and J lost 0 bases, with 10 bases between them. The CDR3 is CARSLEGNYSYNEQFF. CDR3 coding DNA: TGTGCCAGAAGCTTGGAGGGGAACTACTCCTACAATGAGCAGTTCTTC.